This TCR beta chain was observed in a study of blood T cell repertoires in COVID-19. Only in-frame clones appear in the TCRdb table, and some are missing; sequencing was by immunoSEQ multiplex PCR. The data hold 100,000 to 150,000 clones, with about 80% observed a single time. Trimming at V came to 6 bases and at J to 4 bases, leaving 7 bases not matched to a gene. The CDR3 is 14 residues long. Germline lookup yields CDR1 KGHSH and CDR2 LQKENI. The chain couples TRBV18 to TRBJ2-7; 9 bases agree with TRBD1. This receptor was identified in a woman in her forties or fifties with acute or convalescent COVID-19. Sequencing was done on a sample of peripheral blood. CDR3 residues: CASSPSGTGYEQYF. The CDR3 region has the DNA TGTGCCAGCTCGCCCTCCGGGACAGGGTACGAGCAGTACTTC.